This T cell receptor (beta chain) was profiled in a study of blood T cell repertoires in COVID-19. This clone was detected a few times. Source study methods: Amplification with reference gene primers provided the estimates of nucleated cell counts. Measured with immunoSEQ multiplex PCR; TCRdb has only the in-frame clones, and not every one. That table gives V, J and clone size, and the DNA gave D and trimming. This table has under 150,000 clones, around 82% appearing once. The germline V gene has CDR1 SGHDN and CDR2 FVKESK. Trimming cost V 0 bases and J 1 base, with 21 bases left between them. The CDR3 totals 19 residues.

The receptor was derived from a man between 60 and 70 years old with acute or convalescent COVID-19. The sample taken for sequencing was peripheral blood. This chain links TRBV14 with TRBJ1-1; D might be TRBD1 (5 bases). CDR3 in amino acids: CASSQEGGAGRWRNTEAFF. The CDR3 bases are TGTGCCAGCAGCCAAGAAGGTGGGGCGGGGAGGTGGAGGAACACTGAAGCTTTCTTT.